The 2 T cell receptor beta chains below come from one sample, sequenced in a study of shared clonotypes between healthy human individuals. Assay: immunoSEQ multiplex PCR; the TCRdb copy retains only in-frame clones and omits some. The sample carries around 980,000 clones, 75% to 80% recorded once. The sequenced sample was memory CD4+ T cells from PBMCs. Subset indicated: CD45RA-negative fraction. The receptors stem from a man younger than 35 in good health. Some clones in this sample may be carry-over from other donors' samples.

This clone was counted a few times. Other nucleotide sequences from this sample produce the same CDR3. The chain has TRBV5-1 and TRBJ1-3, with TRBD1 as a possible D gene (5 bases). With 2 bases removed from V and 5 bases from J, the gap between germline ends came to 8 bases. CDR3 length equals 13 residues. Germline V gene lookup returns CDR1 SGHRS and CDR2 YFSETQ. The CDR3 DNA is TGCGCCAGCAGCTTACAGGACAGAAACACCATATATTTT. It codes for CASSLQDRNTIYF.

V and J are TRBV7-9 and TRBJ1-3; a weak D match, TRBD1 (5 bases). The CDR3 covers 16 residues. V dropped 6 bases and J dropped 3 bases, with 18 bases sitting between them. Germline assignment: CDR1 SEHNR and CDR2 FQNEAQ (reference sequence). CDR3 DNA sequence: TGTGCCAGCAGGCTGATGACGGGGCGAGGTGGAAACACCATATATTTT. This encodes CASRLMTGRGGNTIYF.